Detailed here is one T cell receptor beta chain. As yet, its antigen is unknown. The entry originates in a study of cytomegalovirus exposure and HLA in healthy donors. Whole-study results and caveats: Donors belonging to an Asian-associated ancestry cluster reportedly showed fewer N-insertions in productive TCRs than the approximately 690-donor mean, according to what a later analysis found.

Healthy bone marrow donors formed the donor group. This CDR3 has 14 residues. Germline V gene data show CDR1 as SGHKS and CDR2 as YYEKEE (reference sequence). The ends were cut back, 5 bases at V and 4 bases at J, with 15 bases in the middle. Vbeta (60) and Jbeta (13) primers were used in the PCR. The repertoire was sequenced with immunoSEQ multiplex PCR; TCRdb's copy has only in-frame clones and lacks some. This sample carries approximately 190,000 clones, more than 70% of them seen once, and the ten largest clones take approximately 1.8%. The sequence was obtained from a man aged 35-49 years in good health and CMV-seropositive. Specimen: PBMCs. V usage is TRBV5-5 and J usage is TRBJ2-5; TRBD2 is a possible D gene (6 bases). The CDR3: CASSSPSGGETQYF. The DNA for the CDR3 is TGTGCCAGCAGTTCCCCTTCCGGGGGAGAGACCCAGTACTTC.